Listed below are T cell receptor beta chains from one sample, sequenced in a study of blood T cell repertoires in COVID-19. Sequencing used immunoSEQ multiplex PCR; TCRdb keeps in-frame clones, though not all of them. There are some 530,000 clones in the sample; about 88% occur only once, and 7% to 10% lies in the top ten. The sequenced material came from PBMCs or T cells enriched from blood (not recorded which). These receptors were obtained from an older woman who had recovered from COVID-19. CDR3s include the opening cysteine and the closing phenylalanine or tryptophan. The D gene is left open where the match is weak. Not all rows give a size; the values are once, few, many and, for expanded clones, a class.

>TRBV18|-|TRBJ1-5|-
CASSSQNDRYSNQPQHF
TGTGCCAGCTCATCTCAAAACGACAGATATAGCAATCAGCCCCAGCATTTT
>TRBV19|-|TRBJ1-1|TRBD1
CASSLGQGEAFF
TGTGCCAGTAGTCTCGGACAGGGAGAGGCTTTCTTT
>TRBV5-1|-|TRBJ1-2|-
CASNTGEGYGYTF
TGCGCCAGCAACACCGGAGAGGGCTATGGCTACACCTTC
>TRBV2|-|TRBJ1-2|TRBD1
CASSELGVGQGTPKINYGYTF
TGTGCCAGCAGTGAATTAGGGGTGGGACAGGGCACCCCGAAGATTAACTATGGCTACACCTTC
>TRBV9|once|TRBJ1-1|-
CASSVTSRGETEAFF
TGTGCCAGCAGCGTAACTTCCCGGGGGGAGACTGAAGCTTTCTTT
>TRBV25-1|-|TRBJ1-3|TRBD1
CASSVPTGSGNTIYF
TGTGCCAGCAGTGTCCCGACAGGGTCTGGAAACACCATATATTTT
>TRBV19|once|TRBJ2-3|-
CASSNGRQDTQYF
TGTGCCAGTAGTAACGGTAGACAGGATACGCAGTATTTT
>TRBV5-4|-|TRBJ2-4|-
CASSARTPQAKNIQYF
TGTGCCAGCAGCGCCAGGACACCCCAAGCCAAAAACATTCAGTACTTC
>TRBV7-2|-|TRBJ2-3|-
CASSRRGAGDTQYF
TGTGCCAGCAGCCGTCGGGGGGCTGGAGATACGCAGTATTTT
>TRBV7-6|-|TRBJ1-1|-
CASSLDGTEAFF
TGTGCCAGCAGCTTAGACGGGACTGAAGCTTTCTTT
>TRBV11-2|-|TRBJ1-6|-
CASSLKQLYNSPLHF
TGTGCCAGCAGCTTAAAACAGCTCTATAATTCACCCCTCCACTTT
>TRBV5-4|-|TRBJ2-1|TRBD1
CASSWGTGDNEQFF
TGTGCCAGCAGCTGGGGGACAGGGGACAATGAGCAGTTCTTC
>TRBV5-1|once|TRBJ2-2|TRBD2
CASSLGSGGPTGELFF
TGCGCCAGCAGCTTGGGTAGCGGGGGCCCCACCGGGGAGCTGTTTTTT
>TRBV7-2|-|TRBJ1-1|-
CASSLDTSGVTEAFF
TGTGCCAGCAGCTTAGACACCTCAGGGGTCACTGAAGCTTTCTTT
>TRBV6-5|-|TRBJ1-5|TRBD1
CASKGTVNSNQPQHF
TGTGCCAGCAAGGGGACAGTTAATAGCAATCAGCCCCAGCATTTT
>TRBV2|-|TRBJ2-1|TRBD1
CASSSGTGLYEQFF
TGTGCCAGCAGTTCCGGGACAGGGCTCTATGAGCAGTTCTTC
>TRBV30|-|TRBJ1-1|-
CAWSVGGTEAFF
TGTGCCTGGAGTGTGGGGGGAACTGAAGCTTTCTTT
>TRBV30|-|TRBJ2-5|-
CAWSVGSTRETQYF
TGTGCCTGGAGTGTAGGCTCGACTAGAGAGACCCAGTACTTC
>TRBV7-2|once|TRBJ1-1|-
CASSLQVYTEAFF
TGTGCCAGCAGCTTACAGGTTTACACTGAAGCTTTCTTT
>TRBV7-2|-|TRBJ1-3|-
CASSFWPPGNTIYF
TGTGCCAGCAGCTTTTGGCCTCCGGGGAACACCATATATTTT
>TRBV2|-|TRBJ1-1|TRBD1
CASSPGSGGLGTEAFF
TGTGCCAGCAGTCCGGGGTCAGGGGGACTTGGGACTGAAGCTTTCTTT
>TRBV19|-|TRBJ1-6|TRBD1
CATSRNRGGRNNSPLHF
TGTGCCACGAGTAGGAACAGGGGGGGCCGGAATAATTCACCCCTCCACTTT
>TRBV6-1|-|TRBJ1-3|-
CASSGGGTPYSGNTIYF
TGTGCCAGCAGTGGGGGCGGGACTCCATACTCTGGAAACACCATATATTTT
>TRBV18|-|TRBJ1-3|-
CASCPSGASGNTIYF
TGTGCCAGCTGCCCGTCTGGGGCATCTGGAAACACCATATATTTT
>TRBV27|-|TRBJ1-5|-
CASSSNALGNQPQHF
TGTGCCAGCAGTTCTAACGCACTAGGCAATCAGCCCCAGCATTTT
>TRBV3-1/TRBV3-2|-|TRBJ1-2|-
CASSQGHRDTLGYTF
TGTGCCAGCAGCCAAGGGCACCGGGACACCCTTGGCTACACCTTC
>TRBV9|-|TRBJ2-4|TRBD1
CASSVEVPPPGTVTLAKNIQYF
TGTGCCAGCAGCGTAGAGGTCCCCCCACCCGGGACAGTTACACTAGCCAAAAACATTCAGTACTTC
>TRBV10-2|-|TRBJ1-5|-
CASSEQSYQPQHF
TGCGCCAGCAGTGAACAGAGTTATCAGCCCCAGCATTTT
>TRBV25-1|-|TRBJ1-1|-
CASSEEGRVNTEAFF
TGTGCCAGCAGTGAGGAGGGACGGGTGAACACTGAAGCTTTCTTT
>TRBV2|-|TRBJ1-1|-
CASSGNQGTEAFF
TGTGCCAGCAGCGGGAATCAGGGGACTGAAGCTTTCTTT
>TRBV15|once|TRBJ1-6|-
CATSRVLSSPLHF
TGTGCCACCAGCAGAGTCTTGAGTTCACCCCTCCACTTT
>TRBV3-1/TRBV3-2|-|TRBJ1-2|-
CASSQGGGAAYYGYTF
TGTGCCAGCAGCCAAGGAGGGGGGGCCGCCTACTATGGCTACACCTTC
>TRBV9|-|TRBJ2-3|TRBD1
CASSPRSPGTGGRRTDTQYF
TGTGCCAGCAGCCCCCGGAGCCCCGGGACAGGGGGCAGGAGAACAGATACGCAGTATTTT
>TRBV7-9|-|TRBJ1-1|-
CASRTEGGTEAFF
TGTGCCAGCAGAACGGAGGGGGGGACTGAAGCTTTCTTT
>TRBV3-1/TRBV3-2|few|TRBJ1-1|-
CASSRTGSDTEAFF
TGTGCCAGCAGCCGGACGGGGAGTGACACTGAAGCTTTCTTT
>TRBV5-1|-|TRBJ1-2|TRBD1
CASSPTDRDDGYTF
TGCGCCAGCAGCCCCACGGACAGGGATGATGGCTACACCTTC
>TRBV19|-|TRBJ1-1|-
CASSIGGGEAFF
TGTGCCAGTAGTATTGGGGGGGGTGAAGCTTTCTTT
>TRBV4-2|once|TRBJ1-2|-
CASSQDSGSNYGYTF
TGTGCCAGCAGCCAAGATAGCGGTTCTAACTATGGCTACACCTTC
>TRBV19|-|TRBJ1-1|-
CASRTTGSNTEAFF
TGTGCCAGTAGGACGACAGGCAGTAACACTGAAGCTTTCTTT
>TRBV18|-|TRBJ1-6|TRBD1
CASSVGQGSGSPLHF
TGTGCCAGCTCAGTGGGACAGGGGTCGGGTTCACCCCTCCACTTT
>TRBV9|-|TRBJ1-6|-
CASSAWDKDSPLHF
TGTGCCAGCAGCGCGTGGGACAAGGATTCACCCCTCCACTTT
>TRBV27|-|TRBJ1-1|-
CASSLAGGNTEAFF
TGTGCCAGCAGTTTAGCCGGCGGGAACACTGAAGCTTTCTTT
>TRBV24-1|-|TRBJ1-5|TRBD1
CATSEAGQGSKPQHF
TGTGCCACCAGTGAGGCGGGACAGGGGAGTAAGCCCCAGCATTTT
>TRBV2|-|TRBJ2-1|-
CASSEYEAVEVF
TGTGCCAGCAGTGAATACGAGGCAGTCGAGGTCTTC
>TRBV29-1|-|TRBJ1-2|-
CSVEESGYTF
TGCAGCGTTGAAGAGAGTGGCTACACCTTC
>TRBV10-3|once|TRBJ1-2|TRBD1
CASTPDRAGYTF
TGTGCCAGCACACCGGACAGGGCCGGCTACACCTTC
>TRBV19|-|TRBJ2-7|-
CASSTPFRGGDSYEQYF
TGTGCCAGTAGTACACCTTTTAGGGGGGGGGACTCCTACGAGCAGTACTTC
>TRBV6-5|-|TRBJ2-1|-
CASSIPTGTYNEQFF
TGTGCCAGCAGCATACCTACAGGGACCTACAATGAGCAGTTCTTC
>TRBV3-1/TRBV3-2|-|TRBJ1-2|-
CASSLGQYYGYTF
TGTGCCAGCAGCCTGGGGCAGTACTATGGCTACACCTTC
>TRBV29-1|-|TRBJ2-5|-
CSVLGPGIETQYF
TGCAGCGTTTTAGGGCCGGGGATAGAGACCCAGTACTTC
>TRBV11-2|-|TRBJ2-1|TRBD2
CASSLGAGGNNEQFF
TGTGCCAGCAGCTTAGGAGCGGGGGGCAACAATGAGCAGTTCTTC
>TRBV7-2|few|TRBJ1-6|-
CASSSGYSYNSPLHF
TGTGCCAGCAGCTCAGGGTACTCCTATAATTCACCCCTCCACTTT
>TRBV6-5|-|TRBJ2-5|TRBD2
CASRAGGSQETQYF
TGTGCCAGCAGGGCGGGGGGATCCCAAGAGACCCAGTACTTC
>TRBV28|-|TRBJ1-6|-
CASRGHKNNSPLHF
TGTGCCAGCAGGGGCCATAAAAATAATTCACCCCTCCACTTT
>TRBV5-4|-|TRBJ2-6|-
CASSLPPGVSSGANVLTF
TGTGCCAGCAGCTTACCCCCGGGGGTCAGCTCTGGGGCCAACGTCCTGACTTTC
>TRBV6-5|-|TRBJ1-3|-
CASSYTPGGSGNTIYF
TGTGCCAGCAGTTACACCCCCGGGGGCTCTGGAAACACCATATATTTT
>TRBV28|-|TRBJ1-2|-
CASRQGNYGYTF
TGTGCCAGCAGGCAGGGTAACTATGGCTACACCTTC
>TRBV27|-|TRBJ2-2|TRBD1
CASSLPSSDREAGELFF
TGTGCCAGCAGTTTACCCTCATCGGACAGGGAGGCCGGGGAGCTGTTTTTT
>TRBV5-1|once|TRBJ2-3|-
CASSLGSGSTDTQYF
TGCGCCAGCAGCTTGGGTAGCGGCAGCACAGATACGCAGTATTTT
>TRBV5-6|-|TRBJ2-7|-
CASSLGQSTYEQYF
TGTGCCAGCAGCTTGGGACAGAGCACCTACGAGCAGTACTTC